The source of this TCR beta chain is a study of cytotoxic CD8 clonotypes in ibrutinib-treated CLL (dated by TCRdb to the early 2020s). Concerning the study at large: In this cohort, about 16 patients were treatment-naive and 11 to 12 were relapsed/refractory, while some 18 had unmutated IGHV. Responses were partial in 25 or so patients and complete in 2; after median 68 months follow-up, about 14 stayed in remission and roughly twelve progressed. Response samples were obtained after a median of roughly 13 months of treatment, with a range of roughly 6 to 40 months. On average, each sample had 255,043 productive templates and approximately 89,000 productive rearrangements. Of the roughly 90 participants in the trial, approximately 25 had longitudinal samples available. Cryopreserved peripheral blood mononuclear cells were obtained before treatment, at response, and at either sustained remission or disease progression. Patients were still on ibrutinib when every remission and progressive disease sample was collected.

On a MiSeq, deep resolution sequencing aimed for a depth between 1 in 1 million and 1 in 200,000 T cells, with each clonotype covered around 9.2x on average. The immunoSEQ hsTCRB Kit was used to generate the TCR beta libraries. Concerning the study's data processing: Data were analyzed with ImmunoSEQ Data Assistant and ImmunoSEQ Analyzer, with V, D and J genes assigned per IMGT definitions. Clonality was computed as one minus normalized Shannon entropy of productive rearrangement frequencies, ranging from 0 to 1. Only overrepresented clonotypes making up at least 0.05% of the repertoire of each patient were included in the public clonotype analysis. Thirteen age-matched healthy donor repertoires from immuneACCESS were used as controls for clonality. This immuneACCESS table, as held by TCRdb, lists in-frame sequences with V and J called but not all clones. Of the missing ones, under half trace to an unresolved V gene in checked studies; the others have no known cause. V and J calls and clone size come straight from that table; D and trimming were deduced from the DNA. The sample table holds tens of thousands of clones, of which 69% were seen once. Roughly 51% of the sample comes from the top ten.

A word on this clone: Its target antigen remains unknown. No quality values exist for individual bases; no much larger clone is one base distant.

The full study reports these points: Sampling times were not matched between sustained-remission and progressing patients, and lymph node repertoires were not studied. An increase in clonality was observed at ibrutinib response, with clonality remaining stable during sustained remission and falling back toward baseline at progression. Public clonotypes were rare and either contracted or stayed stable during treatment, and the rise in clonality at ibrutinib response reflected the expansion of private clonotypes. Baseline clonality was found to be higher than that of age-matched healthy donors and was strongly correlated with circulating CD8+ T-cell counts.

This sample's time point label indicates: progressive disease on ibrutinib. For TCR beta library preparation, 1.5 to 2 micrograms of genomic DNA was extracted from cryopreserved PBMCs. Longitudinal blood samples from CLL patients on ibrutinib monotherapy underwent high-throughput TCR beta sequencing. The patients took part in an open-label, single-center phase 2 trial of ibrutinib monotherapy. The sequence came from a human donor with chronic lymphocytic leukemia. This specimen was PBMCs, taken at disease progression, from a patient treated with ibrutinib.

The bases read TGTGCCAGCAGCCCACCCAAGGCCGGGGCTTTCTTT. It codes for CASSPPKAGAFF. The V and J segments used are TRBV7-9 and TRBJ1-1, with no confidently assigned D gene. The trim is 5 bases for V and 11 bases for J, with a gap of 15 bases between the germline ends. The CDR3 spans 12 residues, from the cysteine through the phenylalanine. The retained sequence is limited to the CDR3, 36 bases, with the frame set at the first base. From a lookup of the germline V gene (reference sequence), CDR1 and CDR2 are SEHNR and FQNEAQ.